This TCR beta chain stems from a study of blood T cell repertoires in COVID-19. On the study more broadly: COVID-19 samples collected from the United States, Italy and Spain covered acute and convalescent phases. The analysed material was cDNA or gDNA that came from T cells, B-cell-depleted T cells, or PBMCs.

The germline gives CDR1 LNHDA, CDR2 SQIVND (reference sequence). Between the trimmed V and J ends, which lost 6 bases and 0 bases, there was a span of 9 bases. CDR3 length: 14 residues. In the original processing: Nucleated cell counts were estimated from reference gene primer amplification. Sequencing was performed with immunoSEQ multiplex PCR; in TCRdb, only in-frame clones are kept and a portion is missing. V and J calls and clone size come straight from that table; D and trimming were deduced from the DNA. The sample carries hundreds of thousands of clones, 80% to 90% recorded once. The V and J genes are TRBV19 and TRBJ1-5; maybe TRBD1 (5 bases). The sequencing sample was made of peripheral blood. This TCR came from a woman aged 50 to 60 who had recovered from COVID-19. The CDR3 sequence: CASSRQNSNQPQHF. The CDR3 bases are TGTGCCAGTAGCCGACAGAATAGCAATCAGCCCCAGCATTTT.